This T cell receptor beta chain stems from a study of T cell responses to AZD1222 COVID-19 vaccine. Germline assignment: CDR1 LGHDT and CDR2 YNNKEL (reference sequence). V shed 10 bases and J 10 bases; nucleotides not matched to a gene: 8. This CDR3 region has 12 residues. Method: immunoSEQ multiplex PCR; TCRdb's copy keeps in-frame clones and lacks some. The table lists over 20,000 clones, around nine tenths of them singletons, with over 30% in the top ten. Turning to this clone: Its target is not known.

Findings and limits, study-wide: Two AZD1222 doses significantly raised spike-specific TCR breadth and depth over controls.

Analyses pooled second doses at about 4 or about 12 weeks. J is TRBJ2-3 and V is TRBV3-1 (or the pseudogene TRBV3-2), with 10 bases identical to TRBD2. The sequences come from peripheral blood, collected 28 days after the second AZD1222 dose. This clonotype originated in an adult who received the AZD1222 COVID-19 vaccine. In DNA form, the CDR3 reads TGTGCCACGGGATCTAGCGGGAGCTCGCAGTATTTT. The encoded protein is CATGSSGSSQYF.